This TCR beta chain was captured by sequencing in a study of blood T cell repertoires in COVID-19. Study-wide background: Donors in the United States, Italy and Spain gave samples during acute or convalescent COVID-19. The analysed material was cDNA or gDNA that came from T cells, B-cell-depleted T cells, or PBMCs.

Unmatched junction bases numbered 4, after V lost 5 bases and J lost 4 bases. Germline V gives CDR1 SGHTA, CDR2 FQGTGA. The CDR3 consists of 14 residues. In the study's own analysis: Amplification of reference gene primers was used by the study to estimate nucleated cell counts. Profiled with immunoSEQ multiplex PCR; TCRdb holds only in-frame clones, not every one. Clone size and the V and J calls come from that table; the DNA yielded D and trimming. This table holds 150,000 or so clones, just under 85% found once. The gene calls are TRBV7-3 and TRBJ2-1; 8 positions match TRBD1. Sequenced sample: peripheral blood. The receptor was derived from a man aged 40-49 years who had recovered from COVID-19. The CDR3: CASSPGQGYNEQFF. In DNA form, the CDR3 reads TGTGCCAGCAGCCCTGGACAGGGTTACAATGAGCAGTTCTTC.